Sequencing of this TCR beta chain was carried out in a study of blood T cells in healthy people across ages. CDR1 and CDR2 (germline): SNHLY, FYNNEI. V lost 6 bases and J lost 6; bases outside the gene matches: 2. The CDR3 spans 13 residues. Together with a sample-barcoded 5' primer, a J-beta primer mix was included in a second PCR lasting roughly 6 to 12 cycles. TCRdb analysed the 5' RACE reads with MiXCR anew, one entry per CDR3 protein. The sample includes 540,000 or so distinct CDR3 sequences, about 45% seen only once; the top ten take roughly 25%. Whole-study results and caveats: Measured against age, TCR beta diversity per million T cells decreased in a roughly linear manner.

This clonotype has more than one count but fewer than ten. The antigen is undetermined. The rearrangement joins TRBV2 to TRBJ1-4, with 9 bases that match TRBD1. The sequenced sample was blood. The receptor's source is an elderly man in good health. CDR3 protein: CASSGDRDEKLFF. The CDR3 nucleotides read TGTGCCAGCAGCGGGGACAGGGATGAAAAACTGTTTTTT.